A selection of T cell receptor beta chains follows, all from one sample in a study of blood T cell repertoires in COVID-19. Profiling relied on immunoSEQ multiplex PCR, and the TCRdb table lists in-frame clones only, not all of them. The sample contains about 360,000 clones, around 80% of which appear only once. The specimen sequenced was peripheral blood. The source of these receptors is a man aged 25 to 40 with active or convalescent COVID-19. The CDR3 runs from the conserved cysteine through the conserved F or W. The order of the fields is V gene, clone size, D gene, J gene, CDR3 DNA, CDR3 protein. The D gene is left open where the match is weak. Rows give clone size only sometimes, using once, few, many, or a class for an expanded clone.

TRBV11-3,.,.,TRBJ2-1,TGTGCCAGCAGCTTGGGGAGGGGGGAGTTCTTC,CASSLGRGEFF
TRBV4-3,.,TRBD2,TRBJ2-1,TGCGCCAGCAGCCAAGACGGACTAGCGGGAGTCTACAATGAGCAGTTCTTC,CASSQDGLAGVYNEQFF
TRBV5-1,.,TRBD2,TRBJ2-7,TGCGCCAGCAGCTTGGAGGGACTAGCCTCCTACGAGCAGTACTTC,CASSLEGLASYEQYF
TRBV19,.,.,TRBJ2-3,TGTGCCAGTAGTATAGGGAGGGCCTATACGCAGTATTTT,CASSIGRAYTQYF
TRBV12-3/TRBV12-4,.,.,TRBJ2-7,TGTGCCAGCAGTCGCGGGTCTTACTACGAGCAGTACTTC,CASSRGSYYEQYF
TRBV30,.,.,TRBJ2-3,TGTGCCTGCACGCTAGCGCCTAGCACAGATACGCAGTATTTT,CACTLAPSTDTQYF
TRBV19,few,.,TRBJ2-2,TGTGCCAGTAGTAGCCCCCGCGGGACCGGGGAGCTGTTTTTT,CASSSPRGTGELFF
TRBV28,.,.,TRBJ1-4,TGTGCCAGCAGTCTTAACCAGGGTGGCTCAACTAATGAAAAACTGTTTTTT,CASSLNQGGSTNEKLFF
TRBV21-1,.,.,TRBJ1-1,TGTGCCAGCAGCAAAGTGTGGGGCGCGGGGCCTGAAGCTTTCTTT,CASSKVWGAGPEAFF
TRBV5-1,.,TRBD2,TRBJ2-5,TGCGCCAGCAGCTTGTCGATACAGACAATAGCGGGGGAAGAGACCCAGTACTTC,CASSLSIQTIAGEETQYF
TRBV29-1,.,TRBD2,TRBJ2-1,TGCAGCGTTGCTAGCGGGGTAGGGGAGCAGTTCTTC,CSVASGVGEQFF
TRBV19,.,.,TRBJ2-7,TGTGCCAGTAGTATGGCTGCGGTACTGAGCTCCTACGAGCAGTACTTC,CASSMAAVLSSYEQYF
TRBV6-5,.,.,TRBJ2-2,TGTGCCAGCAGTTACTCGATGGGGAGGAACACCGGGGAGCTGTTTTTT,CASSYSMGRNTGELFF
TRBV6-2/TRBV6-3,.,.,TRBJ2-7,TGTGCCAGCAGTTACCCTAGTAGAAGAGGGTACGAGCAGTACTTC,CASSYPSRRGYEQYF
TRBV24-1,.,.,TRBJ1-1,TGTGCCACCAGGGTGGGAGGGAACACTGAAGCTTTCTTT,CATRVGGNTEAFF
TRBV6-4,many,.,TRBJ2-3,TGTGCCAGCAGTGACTCGACGGAGTCAGATACGCAGTATTTT,CASSDSTESDTQYF
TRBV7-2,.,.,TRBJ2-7,TGTGCCAGCAGCCCCTCCACTCCCTCCTACGAGCAGTACTTC,CASSPSTPSYEQYF
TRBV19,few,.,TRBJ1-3,TGTGCCAGTAGTATCAGAAGCTCTGGAAACACCATATATTTT,CASSIRSSGNTIYF
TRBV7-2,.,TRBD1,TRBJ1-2,TGTGCCAGCACCTTTCCGCAGCAGGGGGCAGAGGGCTACACCTTC,CASTFPQQGAEGYTF
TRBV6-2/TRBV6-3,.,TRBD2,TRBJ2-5,TGTGCCAGCAGTTACGTCCTAGCGGGGGTGGGGACCCAGTACTTC,CASSYVLAGVGTQYF
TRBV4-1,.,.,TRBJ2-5,TGCGCCAGCAGCCGTTTAGGCCGCGGGCAGCAAGAGACCCAGTACTTC,CASSRLGRGQQETQYF
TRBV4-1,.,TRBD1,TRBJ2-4,TGCGCCAGCAGCCAAGGAGACAGGGCGGTAGCCAAAAACATTCAGTACTTC,CASSQGDRAVAKNIQYF
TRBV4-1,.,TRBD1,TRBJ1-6,TGCGCCAGCAGCCAGGTGACAGGGAGAACCTATAATTCACCCCTCCACTTT,CASSQVTGRTYNSPLHF
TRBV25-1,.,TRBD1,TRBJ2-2,TGTGCCAGCAGACTCGGGACAGCGAACACCGGGGAGCTGTTTTTT,CASRLGTANTGELFF
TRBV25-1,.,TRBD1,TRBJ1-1,TGTGCCAGCAGTGGCGGGACAGCGAGGACTGAAGCTTTCTTT,CASSGGTARTEAFF
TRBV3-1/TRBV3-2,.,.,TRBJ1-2,TGTGCCAGCAGCCAAGCATACGCTGACCGGCAGTCCTACGGAGGAAAGGGCTACACCTTC,CASSQAYADRQSYGGKGYTF
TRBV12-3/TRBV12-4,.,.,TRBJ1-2,TGTGCCAGCAGTTTACCATGGGAGTATGGCTACACCTTC,CASSLPWEYGYTF
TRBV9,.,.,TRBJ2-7,TGTGCCAGCAGCGTAGGGACGGGAGACTACGAGCAGTACTTC,CASSVGTGDYEQYF
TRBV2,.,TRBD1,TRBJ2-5,TGTGCCAGCAGTGAAGCGGGGACAGGGAGAATGGAGACCCAGTACTTC,CASSEAGTGRMETQYF